The 23 T cell receptor beta chains given below trace back to one sample, sequenced in a study of cytomegalovirus exposure and HLA in healthy donors. PCR used 60 Vbeta primers and 13 Jbeta primers. Libraries were prepared by immunoSEQ multiplex PCR; TCRdb keeps only in-frame clonotypes and omits some of them. The sample lists 200,000 or so clones, 60% to 80% occurring once. The sequenced material came from PBMCs. These receptor sequences come from a man aged 18 to 35 in good health and CMV-seronegative.

The CDR3, as DNA: TGCGCCAGCAGCCAAAAGGGGACGGGGGAGAACACTGAAGCTTTCTTT. It yields the protein CASSQKGTGENTEAFF. The V gene is TRBV4-1, the J gene TRBJ1-1; D may be TRBD1 (5 bases). The CDR3 runs 16 residues. The germline CDR1 and CDR2 sequences are MGHRA and YSYEKL. The germline V and J ends were trimmed by 2 bases and 1 base, with 14 bases remaining between them.

This clone was seen a single time. The chain uses TRBV7-9 and TRBJ1-4; tentative D call: TRBD1 (5 bases). Germline V gene data show CDR1 as SEHNR and CDR2 as FQNEAQ (reference sequence). Trimming left V 1 base short and J 7 bases short, with 10 bases between. There are 14 residues in the CDR3. CDR3 residues: CASSLVAQGEKLFF. The CDR3 DNA reads TGTGCCAGCAGCTTAGTGGCCCAGGGTGAAAAACTGTTTTTT. The variable domain in full, with the rest retrieved from reference TRBV7-9 and TRBJ1-4, is DTGVSQNPRHKITKRGQNVTFRCDPISEHNRLYWYRQTLGQGPEFLTYFQNEAQLEKSRLLSDRFSAERPKGSFSTLEIQRTEQGDSAMYLCASSLVAQGEKLFFGSGTQLSVL.

V usage is TRBV28 and J usage is TRBJ1-1, with D hard to call. Germline-derived CDR1 and CDR2 are MDHEN and SYDVKM. The germline V and J ends were trimmed by 7 bases and 11 bases, with 11 bases remaining between them. CDR3 length: 10 amino acids. The CDR3 here is CASTNSEAFF. Written as DNA, the CDR3 is TGTGCCAGCACCAATAGCGAGGCTTTCTTT.

This sequence joins TRBV9 and TRBJ1-6, with D unresolved. Germline assignment: CDR1 SGDLS and CDR2 YYNGEE. Trimming shortened V by 1 base and J by 9 bases, and 8 bases separated the two germline ends. The CDR3 length is 13 residues. This CDR3 is CASSVQELSPLHF. CDR3 nucleotide sequence: TGTGCCAGCAGCGTACAGGAACTTTCACCCCTCCACTTT.

This clone showed up just a few times. The chain has TRBV2 and TRBJ2-1, with 11 bases identical to TRBD2. V lost 7 bases, J lost 6 bases, and 5 bases stayed unmatched. The CDR3 length is 14 residues. The germline gives CDR1 SNHLY, CDR2 FYNNEI. DNA for the CDR3: TGTGCCAGCAAGACTAGCGGGATAGGCAATGAGCAGTTCTTC. Protein: CASKTSGIGNEQFF.

The V gene is TRBV4-2, the J gene TRBJ2-2; the D is unclear. CDR1 is LGHNA, CDR2 YNFKEQ, per germline. V lost 0 bases and J 6 bases, leaving 5 bases between the germline ends. The CDR3 extends over 13 amino acids. CDR3 sequence: CASSQDTAGELFF. As DNA, the CDR3 is TGTGCCAGCAGCCAAGATACAGCCGGGGAGCTGTTTTTT.

The chain links TRBV5-1 to TRBJ1-2; a weak D match, TRBD1 (5 bases). The CDR3 extends over 12 amino acids. Germline assignment: CDR1 SGHRS and CDR2 YFSETQ. The V gene lost 1 base and the J gene lost 7 bases, with 8 bases spanning the gap. The CDR3 sequence: CASSLQGTGYTF. In DNA, the CDR3 is TGCGCCAGCAGCTTGCAGGGTACTGGCTACACCTTC. The full variable domain, rest sourced from reference TRBV5-1 and TRBJ1-2, is KAGVTQTPRYLIKTRGQQVTLSCSPISGHRSVSWYQQTPGQGLQFLFEYFSETQRNKGNFPGRFSGRQFSNSRSEMNVSTLELGDSALYLCASSLQGTGYTFGSGTRLTVV.

The J gene is TRBJ2-3, the V gene TRBV12-5; possibly TRBD2 for D (5 bases). This CDR3 has 15 residues. Germline CDR1 and CDR2: LGHNT and FRNRAP. V was shortened by 5 bases and J by 4 bases, with 16 bases between the two germline ends. The CDR3 DNA follows: TGTGCTAGTGGTCTTCGACCTGGGGAGCCAGATACGCAGTATTTT. Translated, it gives CASGLRPGEPDTQYF. The full variable domain, rest sourced from reference TRBV12-5 and TRBJ2-3, is DARVTQTPRHKVTEMGQEVTMRCQPILGHNTVFWYRQTMMQGLELLAYFRNRAPLDDSGMPKDRFSAEMPDATLATLKIQPSEPRDSAVYFCASGLRPGEPDTQYFGPGTRLTVL.

The J gene is TRBJ2-3, the V gene TRBV7-2, with D uncertain. Germline assignment: CDR1 SGHTA and CDR2 FQGNSA. The CDR3 sequence is 13 residues long. V lost 5 bases and J 1 base, leaving 7 bases between the germline ends. CDR3 bases: TGTGCCAGCAGCCCCGCGGGCACAGATACGCAGTATTTT. Protein: CASSPAGTDTQYF.

The chain joins TRBV21-1 to TRBJ2-7; TRBD1, the D gene given by the table, was not confirmed from the DNA. TRBV21-1 is a pseudogene locus. The length of the CDR3 is 14 residues. Here the CDR3 DNA reads TGTGCCAGCAACCTAACAGGGGATATTTACGAGCAGTACTTC. Protein: CASNLTGDIYEQYF.

This clone was found once. CDR3 coding DNA: TGTGCCAGCAGCTTACTAGCGGGAGATCACAATGAGCAGTTCTTC. Residues: CASSLLAGDHNEQFF. The chain has TRBV7-3 and TRBJ2-1; 10 bases are shared with TRBD2. The CDR3 is made up of 15 amino acids. The germline CDR1 and CDR2 sequences are SGHTA and FQGTGA. The ends lost 2 bases at V and 5 bases at J; junction bases unmatched: 3.

The rearrangement links TRBV5-1 to TRBJ2-2; 9 nucleotides line up with TRBD2. With V trimmed by 1 base and J by 4 bases, 5 bases remained unmatched. Germline CDR1 is SGHRS and CDR2 is YFSETQ. The CDR3 runs to 16 residues. CDR3 in amino acids: CASSLLASGVTGELFF. In DNA form, the CDR3 reads TGCGCCAGCAGCTTGTTGGCTAGCGGGGTCACCGGGGAGCTGTTTTTT.

The chain uses TRBV29-1 and TRBJ2-7; 7 bases align to TRBD1. With V trimmed by 7 bases and J by 1 base, 10 bases remained unmatched. Germline V gives CDR1 SQVTM, CDR2 ANQGSEA. This CDR3 spans 14 amino acids. The CDR3 nucleotides are TGCAGCGCGAAAGACAGGGTTGATTCCTACGAGCAGTACTTC. Translation gives CSAKDRVDSYEQYF.

This clone was seen more than once but under ten times. This chain connects TRBV7-3 to TRBJ2-1; TRBD1 matches at 10 bases. The trim removed 5 bases at V and 8 bases at J, leaving 6 bases unmatched. CDR1 and CDR2 (germline): SGHTA, FQGTGA. The CDR3 has 14 residues. CDR3: CASSRQGAGDEQFF. CDR3 nucleotides: TGTGCCAGCAGCCGACAGGGGGCGGGAGATGAGCAGTTCTTC.

The chain is built from TRBV5-1 and TRBJ1-6; perhaps TRBD1 as D (6 bases). V lost 0 bases and J lost 9, with 16 bases in between. Germline CDR1 and CDR2: SGHRS and YFSETQ. This CDR3 spans 16 amino acids. The CDR3 reads CASSLGTGFSVSPLHF. The CDR3 DNA reads as TGCGCCAGCAGCTTGGGTACAGGGTTTTCAGTTTCACCCCTCCACTTT.

This chain uses TRBV9 with TRBJ1-5; D is ambiguous. CDR3 size: 14 residues. Between the trimmed V and J ends, which lost 0 bases and 11 bases, there was a span of 15 bases. Looked up from germline, CDR1 is SGDLS and CDR2 is YYNGEE. CDR3 sequence (DNA): TGTGCCAGCAGCGTAGACGGAGGGTCTGAAGCCCAGCATTTT. Protein product: CASSVDGGSEAQHF.

The rearrangement links TRBV15 to TRBJ2-1; weak D call: TRBD1 (6 bases). The germline V and J ends were trimmed by 2 bases and 4 bases, with 12 bases remaining between them. CDR3 length: 15 residues. Germline V lookup: CDR1 LNHNV, CDR2 YYDKDF (reference sequence). The CDR3 DNA reads as TGTGCCACCAGCAGATACAGGGAGAAGTACAATGAGCAGTTCTTC. Its protein is CATSRYREKYNEQFF.

This clone was observed a few times. This CDR3 reads CASSGLRGSYTDTQYF. CDR3 sequence (DNA): TGTGCCAGCAGCGGGCTACGGGGGTCGTACACAGATACGCAGTATTTT. This sequence joins TRBV5-6 and TRBJ2-3; maybe TRBD2 (6 bases). This CDR3 has 16 amino acids. Germline CDR1 SGHDT, CDR2 YYEEEE. The ends were cut back, 4 bases at V and 2 bases at J, with 17 bases in the middle.

This chain links TRBV5-1 with TRBJ1-5; D remains unclear. Germline CDR1 SGHRS, CDR2 YFSETQ. The CDR3 has 13 amino acids. V lost 2 bases, J lost 5 bases, and 8 bases lay in between. The CDR3 sequence is CASSLIPDQPQHF. As DNA, the CDR3 is TGCGCCAGCAGCTTAATCCCGGATCAGCCCCAGCATTTT.

The chain carries TRBV29-1 and TRBJ2-7; 8 nucleotides agree with TRBD1. Germline-derived CDR1 and CDR2 are SQVTM and ANQGSEA. The junction had 4 bases not matched to a gene; V was cut back by 6 bases and J by 3 bases. The CDR3 is made up of 12 amino acids. The CDR3 nucleotides are TGCAGCGTGGGACAGGTAAACTACGAGCAGTACTTC. This sequence encodes CSVGQVNYEQYF.

This rearrangement joins TRBV18 to TRBJ2-7, with 9 nucleotides matching TRBD2. CDR3 length equals 19 residues. From germline, CDR1 is KGHSH and CDR2 LQKENI. The V gene end was trimmed by 3 bases and the J gene end by 0 bases; junction bases not matched to a gene: 15. In nucleotides, the CDR3 is TGTGCCAGCTCACCCACCGGGCCTCGGACTAGCGAGAGCTCCTACGAGCAGTACTTC. This gives the protein CASSPTGPRTSESSYEQYF.

The chain joins TRBV28 to TRBJ2-1, with 9 nucleotides matching TRBD1. V gave up 3 bases and J gave up 5 bases; unmatched junction bases: 8. The CDR3 spans 16 residues. Germline CDR1 MDHEN, CDR2 SYDVKM. For the CDR3, the DNA is TGTGCCAGCAGTTTCCAAGGGACAGGGCAGCACAATGAGCAGTTCTTC. This gives the protein CASSFQGTGQHNEQFF.

The chain combines TRBV6-6 with TRBJ1-1; D call uncertain. The CDR3 spans 14 residues. V shed 5 bases and J shed 1 base, with 11 bases lying between them. Germline V gene data show CDR1 as MNHNY and CDR2 as SVGAGI (reference sequence). The CDR3 reads CASSPELRNTEAFF. The CDR3 bases are TGTGCCAGCAGTCCTGAGCTAAGGAACACTGAAGCTTTCTTT.